Sequencing of this TCR beta chain was carried out in a study of CD8+ T cells in alopecia areata. Treatment here: oral pan-JAK inhibitor, 5-10 mg twice daily. The authors sorted CD4+ and CD8+ T cells from PBMCs. In its sample, this clone was seen a few times. In each case, RNA was isolated and then reverse transcribed into cDNA as the sequencing template. The protocol was immunoSEQ multiplex PCR, while the TCRdb copy is restricted to in-frame clones and leaves out a portion. The table shows roughly 230,000 clones, with 40% to 55% occurring only once. This CDR3 has 13 residues. Germline V gives CDR1 SGHRS, CDR2 YFSETQ. V was clipped by 3 bases and J by 2 bases, with 8 bases between them.

The source of this sequence is a human donor with alopecia areata. The material was CD4+ T cells sorted from blood, obtained at approximately week 36, from a patient treated with tofacitinib. V usage is TRBV5-1 and J usage is TRBJ2-5; D may be TRBD1 (5 bases). CDR3 sequence (DNA): TGCGCCAGCAGCTCGGACATGCAAGAGACCCAGTACTTC. Translation gives CASSSDMQETQYF.